This is a list of T cell receptor beta chains from one sample in a study of identical twins. MiXCR was run by TCRdb on the 5' RACE reads, yielding one entry per CDR3 protein. The table includes 500,000 to 550,000 distinct CDR3 sequences, under 25% detected once. The sample was also reused in another study, on T cells expressing NK-cell markers.

Material for sequencing was CD4+ T cells sorted from blood. The origin of the receptors is a woman in her late teens or twenties in good health. Both conserved end residues are part of each CDR3. Each record gives: D gene, J gene, V gene, clone size, CDR3 DNA, CDR3 protein. A D gene is named only where the DNA matches it firmly. Clone size is given for some rows only: seen once, a few or many times, or a class if the clone is expanded.

>TRBD2|TRBJ2-3|TRBV6-4|few
TGTGCCAGCAGTGACTCGGCTAGCGGGGGTACAGATACGCAGTATTTT
CASSDSASGGTDTQYF
>NA|TRBJ2-5|TRBV7-2|NA
TGTGCCAGCATGCCTATGGCGGCTGGAGAGACCCAGTACTTC
CASMPMAAGETQYF
>NA|TRBJ2-7|TRBV15|NA
TGTGCCACCAGCAGATCCCGTTCAACAGGGTCCCAATACGAGCAGTACTTC
CATSRSRSTGSQYEQYF
>TRBD1|TRBJ2-1|TRBV6-1|NA
TGTGCCAGTAATCCCACCGGGACAGGGTTTAATGAGCAGTTCTTC
CASNPTGTGFNEQFF
>NA|TRBJ2-7|TRBV6-2/TRBV6-3|few
TGTGCCAGTTTAAACGCCGGGACTTCCTACGAGCAGTACTTC
CASLNAGTSYEQYF
>NA|TRBJ2-1|TRBV10-3|NA
TGTGCCTCGACCCCAGGGTCCCGAAGATCCTACAATGAGCAGTTCTTC
CASTPGSRRSYNEQFF
>NA|TRBJ2-7|TRBV30|NA
TGTGCGGGTGAGGGTCCGGTCGCCGAGCAGTACTTC
CAGEGPVAEQYF
>NA|TRBJ2-2|TRBV12-3/TRBV12-4|NA
TGTGCCAGCAGTGGATCTGGGACCACGAACACCGGGGAGCTGTTTTTT
CASSGSGTTNTGELFF
>TRBD2|TRBJ2-7|TRBV12-3/TRBV12-4|NA
TGTGCCAGCAGTCGGACTAGCGGGGTCACATCAAACTCCTACGAGCAGTACTTC
CASSRTSGVTSNSYEQYF
>NA|TRBJ2-7|TRBV6-1|NA
TGTGCCAGCAGTGAAGGGTGGGGACCTGGAAACGAGCAGTACTTC
CASSEGWGPGNEQYF
>NA|TRBJ2-5|TRBV20-1|NA
TGCAGTGCTAGCACCAGCGTGACCCAGTACTTC
CSASTSVTQYF
>NA|TRBJ1-1|TRBV3-1|many
TGTGCCAGCAGCCCAACGGGAGGGCGGAACACTGAAGCTTTCTTT
CASSPTGGRNTEAFF
>TRBD1|TRBJ2-5|TRBV5-1|NA
TGCGCCAGCAGTCTGGGACAGGCCCGGGAGACCCAGTACTTC
CASSLGQARETQYF
>NA|TRBJ2-5|TRBV11-1|NA
TGTGCCAGCAGCTTAGTCCAGAACTTAGCTGTGATCAGGGAAGAGACCCAGTACTTC
CASSLVQNLAVIREETQYF
>NA|TRBJ1-4|TRBV12-3/TRBV12-4|NA
TGTGCCAGCAGCCCCGGGCTGTTTAATGAAAAACTGTTTTTT
CASSPGLFNEKLFF
>NA|TRBJ1-1|TRBV6-1|few
TGTGCCAGCACCCGGGGAGACGAAGCTTTCTTT
CASTRGDEAFF
>NA|TRBJ2-2|TRBV20-1|NA
TGCAGTGCTCCCCAACGGGGTAGGCAGGGGGAGGTCACCGGGGAGCTGTTTTTT
CSAPQRGRQGEVTGELFF
>TRBD1|TRBJ2-1|TRBV7-9|few
TGTGCCAGCCGCCAGTCCCGGGACAGCCCCTTGGAGTTCTTC
CASRQSRDSPLEFF
>NA|TRBJ1-5|TRBV2|NA
TGTGCCAGCAAGGAGCTTTATAGCAATCAGCCCCAGCATTTT
CASKELYSNQPQHF
>NA|TRBJ2-1|TRBV20-1|many
TGCAGTGCTAGGAGTACGGACAATGACAATGAGCAGTTCTTC
CSARSTDNDNEQFF
>NA|TRBJ2-3|TRBV9|few
TGTGCCAGCAGCGGCCTCGGGGCCGCGGGCACAGATACGCAGTATTTT
CASSGLGAAGTDTQYF
>NA|TRBJ2-7|TRBV6-1|few
TGTGCCACCAAGGGTAGGACAGACGGGAGCGAGCAGTACTTC
CATKGRTDGSEQYF
>NA|TRBJ2-3|TRBV5-1|NA
TGCGCCAGCGGAGCCCGAGATACGCAGTATTTT
CASGARDTQYF
>NA|TRBJ2-2|TRBV24-1|NA
TGTGCCACCAGTGATGCCTCTCTCACCGGGGAGCTGTTTTTT
CATSDASLTGELFF
>TRBD2|TRBJ2-7|TRBV3-1|NA
TGTGCCAGCAGCCAAGAGCTAGCGGGGGGCATAAGCTCCTACGAGCAGTACTTC
CASSQELAGGISSYEQYF
>TRBD1|TRBJ2-7|TRBV12-3/TRBV12-4|few
TGTGCCAGCAGTTCCCGGGACAGGGGCGAAGAGCAGTACTTC
CASSSRDRGEEQYF
>NA|TRBJ2-3|TRBV6-7|few
TGTGCCAGCAGTTACTCGAGTCGAAGGGGAGCGGCAGATACGCAGTATTTT
CASSYSSRRGAADTQYF
>NA|TRBJ2-7|TRBV24-1|few
TGTGCCACCAGTTCGGCGACTCCGGACGAGCAGTACTTC
CATSSATPDEQYF
>TRBD1|TRBJ2-7|TRBV7-9|few
TGTGCCAGCAGCTTAGCGGTGACAGGGGGCTACGAGCAGTACTTC
CASSLAVTGGYEQYF
>NA|TRBJ1-1|TRBV12-3/TRBV12-4|few
TGTGCCAGCATTCGACGGGGTTTCGGAAACACTGAAGCTTTCTTT
CASIRRGFGNTEAFF
>NA|TRBJ2-7|TRBV6-2/TRBV6-3|few
TGTGCCAGCCATGTGGCCCACCAATACGAGCAGTACTTC
CASHVAHQYEQYF
>NA|TRBJ2-7|TRBV6-2/TRBV6-3|few
TGTGCCAGCAGTTACCAGCGAGGGCAGACCTCCTACGAGCAGTACTTC
CASSYQRGQTSYEQYF
>NA|TRBJ2-3|TRBV29-1|NA
TGCGGCGTTGAAGGTCTCTCTCCCGGTTCAGATACGCAGTATTTT
CGVEGLSPGSDTQYF
>NA|TRBJ1-1|TRBV5-1|many
TGCGCCAGCAGCCGTCATGCAGGTAACACTGAAGCTTTCTTT
CASSRHAGNTEAFF
>NA|TRBJ2-3|TRBV20-1|NA
TGCAGTGCTAGAAGGTCGGGATCAGATACGCAGTATTTT
CSARRSGSDTQYF
>NA|TRBJ2-5|TRBV20-1|NA
TGCAGTGCTAGGGGCCCCGCCGAGACCCAGTACTTC
CSARGPAETQYF
>NA|TRBJ1-2|TRBV3-1|NA
TGTGCCAGCAGCCAAGAGATAATTAACTATGGCTACACCTTC
CASSQEIINYGYTF
>NA|TRBJ2-1|TRBV18|NA
TGTGCCAGCTCACGATGGGACTCCAGCTCCTACAATGAGCAGTTCTTC
CASSRWDSSSYNEQFF
>TRBD1|TRBJ1-1|TRBV10-3|few
TGTGCCATCAGTAAGGGACAGGGGGAAACTGAAGCTTTCTTT
CAISKGQGETEAFF
>TRBD1|TRBJ2-3|TRBV14|NA
TGTGCCAGCAGCCAACTGACAGGGGAGCACACAGATACGCAGTATTTT
CASSQLTGEHTDTQYF
>NA|TRBJ1-1|TRBV5-1|NA
TGCGCCAGCAGCTCCCCGGACGGGAACACTGAAGCTTTCTTT
CASSSPDGNTEAFF
>NA|TRBJ1-5|TRBV12-3/TRBV12-4|many
TGTGCCAGCAGTTTATCATACAGCACGCGCAATCAGCCCCAGCATTTT
CASSLSYSTRNQPQHF
>NA|TRBJ1-1|TRBV7-2|few
TGTGCCAGCAGCACCCACGGGGGTGAAGCTTTCTTT
CASSTHGGEAFF
>NA|TRBJ1-1|TRBV9|few
TGTGCCAGCAGCGTAGGGGTGGGATCGGTGACTGAAGCTTTCTTT
CASSVGVGSVTEAFF
>TRBD1|TRBJ1-5|TRBV3-1|few
TGTGCCAGCAGTACCGGGACAGGGGGGGATCAGCCCCAGCATTTT
CASSTGTGGDQPQHF
>TRBD1|TRBJ1-1|TRBV6-5|few
TGTGCCAGCAGTTACTACAGGGGGAGAACTGAAGCTTTCTTT
CASSYYRGRTEAFF
>NA|TRBJ1-2|TRBV28|NA
TGTGCCAGCAGTTACAGGAGTAACTATGGCTACACCTTC
CASSYRSNYGYTF
>NA|TRBJ1-4|TRBV6-1|NA
TGTGCCAGCAGTGGGACAATAGCGCCCGAAAAACTGTTTTTT
CASSGTIAPEKLFF
>NA|TRBJ2-7|TRBV2|many
TGTGCCAGCAGTGAATACGAGCAGTACTTC
CASSEYEQYF
>NA|TRBJ1-2|TRBV12-3/TRBV12-4|many
TGTGCCAGCACATTCAACCCCACAGGAGGCTACACCTTC
CASTFNPTGGYTF
>NA|TRBJ1-1|TRBV5-8|NA
TGTGCCAGCAGCTACTTACAGGAGACTGAAGCTTTCTTT
CASSYLQETEAFF